This T cell receptor beta chain is drawn from a study of T cell responses to AZD1222 COVID-19 vaccine. Study observations and caveats: Donors, mostly white British, included more females; clonal diversity was possibly underestimated. Unmutated variant regions reportedly attract nearly half of all spike-specific TCRs.

The CDR3 length is 15 residues. Per the germline V gene, CDR1 is MNHEY and CDR2 is SVGAGI. Trimming removed 4 bases at V and 2 bases at J, with 14 bases between. Here immunoSEQ multiplex PCR was the method, and the copy in TCRdb shows in-frame clones only, minus some. The table has around 110,000 clones, around 90% seen once. Worth noting for this clone: The antigen is unknown.

The origin of this receptor is an adult in good health. The chain has TRBV6-5 and TRBJ1-2, with D possibly TRBD1 on 5 matching bases. This specimen consisted of peripheral blood, obtained on day 0 of AZD1222 vaccination. CDR3 coding DNA: TGTGCCAGCAGTTCGGCAGGGTTTCGGAACTATGGCTACACCTTC. This codes for CASSSAGFRNYGYTF.